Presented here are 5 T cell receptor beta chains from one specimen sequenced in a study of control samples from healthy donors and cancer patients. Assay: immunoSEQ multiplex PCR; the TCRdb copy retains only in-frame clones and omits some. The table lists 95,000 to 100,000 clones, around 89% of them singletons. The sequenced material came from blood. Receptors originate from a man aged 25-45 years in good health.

The CDR3 protein is CAISEGKGAGTDTQYF. CDR3 bases: TGTGCCATCAGTGAGGGGAAGGGGGCCGGCACAGATACGCAGTATTTT. V usage is TRBV10-3 and J usage is TRBJ2-3; TRBD1 aligns across 7 bases. From germline, CDR1 is ENHRY and CDR2 SYGVKD. The trim removed 2 bases at V and 1 base at J, leaving 6 bases unmatched. The CDR3 extends over 16 amino acids.

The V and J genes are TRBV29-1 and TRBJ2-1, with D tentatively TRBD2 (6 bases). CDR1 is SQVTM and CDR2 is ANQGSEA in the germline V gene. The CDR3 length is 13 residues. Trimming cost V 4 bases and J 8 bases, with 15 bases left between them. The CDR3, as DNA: TGCAGCGTTGGGGGACTCGGATGGGATGAGCAGTTCTTC. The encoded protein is CSVGGLGWDEQFF.

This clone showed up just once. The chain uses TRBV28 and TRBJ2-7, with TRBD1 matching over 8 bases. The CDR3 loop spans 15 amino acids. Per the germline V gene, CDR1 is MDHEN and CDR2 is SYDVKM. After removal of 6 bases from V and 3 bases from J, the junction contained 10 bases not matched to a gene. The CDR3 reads CASSPAGTGDYEQYF. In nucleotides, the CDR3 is TGTGCCAGCAGCCCGGCCGGGACAGGTGACTACGAGCAGTACTTC.

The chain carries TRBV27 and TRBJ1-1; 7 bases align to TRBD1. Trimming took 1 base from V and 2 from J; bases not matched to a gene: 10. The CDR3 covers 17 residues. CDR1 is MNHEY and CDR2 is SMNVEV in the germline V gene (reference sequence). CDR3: CASSLLGHGDSNTEAFF. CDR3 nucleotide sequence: TGTGCCAGCAGTTTATTGGGGCACGGGGACAGTAACACTGAAGCTTTCTTT.

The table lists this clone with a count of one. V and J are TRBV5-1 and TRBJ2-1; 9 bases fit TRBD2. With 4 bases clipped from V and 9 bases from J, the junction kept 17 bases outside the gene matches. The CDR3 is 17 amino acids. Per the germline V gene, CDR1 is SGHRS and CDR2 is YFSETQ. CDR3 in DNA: TGCGCCAGCAGCGTGGCGGGGGCTCGCGGGGGGGGTGGTGAGCAGTTCTTC. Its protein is CASSVAGARGGGGEQFF.